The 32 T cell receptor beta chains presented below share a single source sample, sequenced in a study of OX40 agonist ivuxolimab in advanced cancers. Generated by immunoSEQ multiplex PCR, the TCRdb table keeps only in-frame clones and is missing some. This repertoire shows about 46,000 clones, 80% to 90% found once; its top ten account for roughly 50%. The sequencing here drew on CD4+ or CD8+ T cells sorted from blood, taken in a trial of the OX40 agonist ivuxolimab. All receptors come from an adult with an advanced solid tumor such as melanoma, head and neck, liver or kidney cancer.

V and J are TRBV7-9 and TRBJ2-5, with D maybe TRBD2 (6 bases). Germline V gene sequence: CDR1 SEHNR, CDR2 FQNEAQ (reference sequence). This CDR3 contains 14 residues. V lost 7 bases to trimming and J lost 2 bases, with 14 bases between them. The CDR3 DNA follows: TGTGCCAGCACCCCGGGAGTTCTTCAAGAGACCCAGTACTTC. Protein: CASTPGVLQETQYF.

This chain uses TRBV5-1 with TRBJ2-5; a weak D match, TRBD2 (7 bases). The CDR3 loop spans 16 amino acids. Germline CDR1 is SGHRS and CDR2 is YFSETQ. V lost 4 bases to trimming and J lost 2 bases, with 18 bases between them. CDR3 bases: TGCGCCAGCAGCGCTGCCGGGGGGCAAACTCAAGAGACCCAGTACTTC. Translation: CASSAAGGQTQETQYF. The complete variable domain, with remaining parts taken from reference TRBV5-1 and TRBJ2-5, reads KAGVTQTPRYLIKTRGQQVTLSCSPISGHRSVSWYQQTPGQGLQFLFEYFSETQRNKGNFPGRFSGRQFSNSRSEMNVSTLELGDSALYLCASSAAGGQTQETQYFGPGTRLLVL.

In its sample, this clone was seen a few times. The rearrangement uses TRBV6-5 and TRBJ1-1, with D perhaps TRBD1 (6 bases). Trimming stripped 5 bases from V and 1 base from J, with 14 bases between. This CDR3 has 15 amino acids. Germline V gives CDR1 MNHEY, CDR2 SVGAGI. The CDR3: CASSGRGQKNTEAFF. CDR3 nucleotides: TGTGCCAGCAGTGGCCGAGGACAGAAGAACACTGAAGCTTTCTTT.

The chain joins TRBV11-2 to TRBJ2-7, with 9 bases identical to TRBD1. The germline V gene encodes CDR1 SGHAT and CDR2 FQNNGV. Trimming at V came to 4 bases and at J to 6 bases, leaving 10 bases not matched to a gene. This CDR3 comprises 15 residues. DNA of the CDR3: TGTGCCAGCAGCTATACCGGGACAGGGATCTCCGAGCAGTACTTC. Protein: CASSYTGTGISEQYF. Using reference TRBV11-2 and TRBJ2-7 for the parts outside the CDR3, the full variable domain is EAGVAQSPRYKIIEKRQSVAFWCNPISGHATLYWYQQILGQGPKLLIQFQNNGVVDDSQLPKDRFSAERLKGVDSTLKIQPAKLEDSAVYLCASSYTGTGISEQYFGPGTRLTVT.

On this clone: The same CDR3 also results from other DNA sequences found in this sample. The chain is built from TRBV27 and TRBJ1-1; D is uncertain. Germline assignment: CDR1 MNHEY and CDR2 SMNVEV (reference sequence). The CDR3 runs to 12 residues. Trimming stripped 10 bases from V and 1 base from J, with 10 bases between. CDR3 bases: TGTGCCACCCGGACGGCGAACACTGAAGCTTTCTTT. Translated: CATRTANTEAFF.

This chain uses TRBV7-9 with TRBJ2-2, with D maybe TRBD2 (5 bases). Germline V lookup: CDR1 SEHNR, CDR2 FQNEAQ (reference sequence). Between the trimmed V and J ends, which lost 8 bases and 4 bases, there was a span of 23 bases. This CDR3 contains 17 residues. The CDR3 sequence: CASVKVREFFSTGELFF. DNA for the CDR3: TGTGCCAGCGTTAAAGTTAGGGAGTTTTTTAGCACCGGGGAGCTGTTTTTT.

CDR3 nucleotides: TGCGCCAGCAGCCAAGTTCCCGACAGGGGAACCTACGAGCAGTACTTC. Translating gives CASSQVPDRGTYEQYF. The rearrangement joins TRBV4-1 to TRBJ2-7; 8 nucleotides align to TRBD1. The CDR3 loop spans 16 amino acids. The ends lost 1 base at V and 2 bases at J; junction bases unmatched: 7. The germline V gene has CDR1 MGHRA and CDR2 YSYEKL.

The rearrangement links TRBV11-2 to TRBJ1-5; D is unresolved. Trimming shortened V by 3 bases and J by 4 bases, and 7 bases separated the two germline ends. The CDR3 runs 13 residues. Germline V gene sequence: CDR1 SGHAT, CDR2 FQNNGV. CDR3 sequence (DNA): TGTGCCAGCAGCTTCGGGCCGAATCAGCCCCAGCATTTT. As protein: CASSFGPNQPQHF. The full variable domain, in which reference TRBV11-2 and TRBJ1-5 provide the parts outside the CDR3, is EAGVAQSPRYKIIEKRQSVAFWCNPISGHATLYWYQQILGQGPKLLIQFQNNGVVDDSQLPKDRFSAERLKGVDSTLKIQPAKLEDSAVYLCASSFGPNQPQHFGDGTRLSIL.

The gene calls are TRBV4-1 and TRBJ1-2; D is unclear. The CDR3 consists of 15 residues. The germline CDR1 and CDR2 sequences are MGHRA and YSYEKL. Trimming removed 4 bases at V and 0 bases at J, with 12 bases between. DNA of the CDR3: TGCGCCAGCAGCCGGGCCTCGGACTCTAACTATGGCTACACCTTC. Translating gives CASSRASDSNYGYTF.

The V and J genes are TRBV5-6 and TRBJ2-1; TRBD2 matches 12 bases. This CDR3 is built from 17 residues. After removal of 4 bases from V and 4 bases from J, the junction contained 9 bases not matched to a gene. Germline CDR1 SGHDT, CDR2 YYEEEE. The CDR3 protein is CASSQRTSGETYNEQFF. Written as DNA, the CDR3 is TGTGCCAGCAGCCAAAGGACTAGCGGGGAGACTTACAATGAGCAGTTCTTC.

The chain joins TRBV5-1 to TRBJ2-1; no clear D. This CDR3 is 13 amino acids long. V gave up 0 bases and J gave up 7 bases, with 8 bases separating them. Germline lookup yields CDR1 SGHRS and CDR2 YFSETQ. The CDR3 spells CASSLGSVNEQFF. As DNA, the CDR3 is TGCGCCAGCAGCTTGGGCTCGGTGAATGAGCAGTTCTTC.

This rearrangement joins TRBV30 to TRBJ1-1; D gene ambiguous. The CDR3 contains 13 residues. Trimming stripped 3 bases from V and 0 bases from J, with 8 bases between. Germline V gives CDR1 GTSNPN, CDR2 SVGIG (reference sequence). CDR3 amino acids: CAWREQLNTEAFF. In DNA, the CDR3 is TGTGCCTGGAGGGAACAGTTGAACACTGAAGCTTTCTTT.

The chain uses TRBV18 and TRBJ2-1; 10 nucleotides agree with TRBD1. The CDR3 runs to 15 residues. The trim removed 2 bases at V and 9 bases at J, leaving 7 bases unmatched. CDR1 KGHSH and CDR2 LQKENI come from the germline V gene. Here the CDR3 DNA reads TGTGCCAGCTCACCAGGGAGACAGGGGGCCGGTGAGCAGTTCTTC. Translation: CASSPGRQGAGEQFF.

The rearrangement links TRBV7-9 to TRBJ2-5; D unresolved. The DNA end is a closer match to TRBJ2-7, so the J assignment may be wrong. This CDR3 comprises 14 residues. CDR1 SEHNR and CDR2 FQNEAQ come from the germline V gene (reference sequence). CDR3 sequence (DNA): TGTGCCAGCAGCTCTTCCTTCCGACACCACGAGCAGTACTTC. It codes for CASSSSFRHHEQYF.

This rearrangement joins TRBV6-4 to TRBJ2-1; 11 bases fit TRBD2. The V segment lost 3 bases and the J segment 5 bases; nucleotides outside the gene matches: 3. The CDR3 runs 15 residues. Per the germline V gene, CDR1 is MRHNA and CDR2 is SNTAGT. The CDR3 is CASSETSGGNNEQFF. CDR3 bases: TGTGCCAGCAGTGAAACTAGCGGGGGTAACAATGAGCAGTTCTTC.

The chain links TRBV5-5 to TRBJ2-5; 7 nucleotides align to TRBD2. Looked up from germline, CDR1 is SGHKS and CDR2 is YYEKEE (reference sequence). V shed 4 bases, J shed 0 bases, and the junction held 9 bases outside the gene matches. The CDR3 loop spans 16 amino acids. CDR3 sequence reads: CASSQPLAANQETQYF. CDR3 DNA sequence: TGTGCCAGCAGCCAGCCCCTAGCGGCTAACCAAGAGACCCAGTACTTC.

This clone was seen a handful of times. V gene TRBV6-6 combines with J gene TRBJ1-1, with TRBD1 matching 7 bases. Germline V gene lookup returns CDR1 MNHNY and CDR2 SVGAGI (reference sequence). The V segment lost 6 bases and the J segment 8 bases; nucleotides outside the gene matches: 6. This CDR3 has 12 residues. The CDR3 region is CASRGQGEEAFF. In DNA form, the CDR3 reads TGTGCCAGCAGGGGGCAGGGGGAGGAAGCTTTCTTT.

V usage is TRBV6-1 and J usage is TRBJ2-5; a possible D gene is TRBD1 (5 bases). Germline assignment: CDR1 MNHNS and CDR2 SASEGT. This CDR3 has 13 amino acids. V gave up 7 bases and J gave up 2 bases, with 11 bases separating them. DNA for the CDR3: TGTGCCAGCACCTGGACAATTCAAGAGACCCAGTACTTC. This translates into CASTWTIQETQYF.

CDR3: CAISESSEGETQYF. CDR3 nucleotides: TGTGCCATCAGTGAGTCTTCGGAGGGGGAGACCCAGTACTTC. The chain employs TRBV10-3 and TRBJ2-5, with D possibly matching TRBD2 (6 bases). Trimming took 0 bases from V and 5 from J, leaving 10 bases between them. In germline, CDR1 is ENHRY, CDR2 SYGVKD. This CDR3 is built from 14 residues.

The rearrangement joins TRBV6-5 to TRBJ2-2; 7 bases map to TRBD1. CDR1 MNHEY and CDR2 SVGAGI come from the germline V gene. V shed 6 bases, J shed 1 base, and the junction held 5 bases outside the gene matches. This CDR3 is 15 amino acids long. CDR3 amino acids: CASRRQGMNTGELFF. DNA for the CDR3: TGTGCCAGCAGGCGACAGGGAATGAACACCGGGGAGCTGTTTTTT.

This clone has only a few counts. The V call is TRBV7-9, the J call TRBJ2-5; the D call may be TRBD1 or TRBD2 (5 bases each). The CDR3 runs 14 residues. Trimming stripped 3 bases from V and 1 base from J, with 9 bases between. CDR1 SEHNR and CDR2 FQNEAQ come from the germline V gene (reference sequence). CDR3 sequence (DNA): TGTGCCAGCAGCTTCGGTGGGGGCCAAGAGACCCAGTACTTC. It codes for CASSFGGGQETQYF.

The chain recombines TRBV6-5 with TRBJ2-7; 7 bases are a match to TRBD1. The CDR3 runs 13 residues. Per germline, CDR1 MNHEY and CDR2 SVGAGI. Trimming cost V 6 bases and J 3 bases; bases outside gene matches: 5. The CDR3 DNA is TGTGCCAGCAGGAAGACAGGGAACTACGAGCAGTACTTC. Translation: CASRKTGNYEQYF.

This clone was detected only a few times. The CDR3 region has the DNA TGTGCTAGTGGTTGGGGAGGGGATACGGAGACCCAGTACTTC. Translated: CASGWGGDTETQYF. The chain carries TRBV12-5 and TRBJ2-5, with 7 positions matching TRBD2. With 4 bases clipped from V and 5 bases from J, the junction kept 7 bases outside the gene matches. Germline V gene data show CDR1 as LGHNT and CDR2 as FRNRAP. The CDR3 consists of 14 residues.

CDR3 in DNA: TGTGCCAGCAGCTCGGGACAGGGGGTGTTCGAGCAGTACTTC. As protein: CASSSGQGVFEQYF. The chain carries TRBV6-6 and TRBJ2-7; 11 bases map to TRBD1. Trimming removed 6 bases from V and 6 bases from J; junction bases left unmatched: 7. This CDR3 contains 14 residues. CDR1 and CDR2 (germline): MNHNY, SVGAGI (reference sequence).

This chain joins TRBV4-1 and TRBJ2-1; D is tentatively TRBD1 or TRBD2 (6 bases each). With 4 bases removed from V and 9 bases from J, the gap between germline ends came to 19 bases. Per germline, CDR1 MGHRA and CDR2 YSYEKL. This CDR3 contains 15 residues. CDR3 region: CASSPRGLGAIEQFF. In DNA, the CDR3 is TGCGCCAGCAGCCCCCGGGGGCTGGGGGCGATTGAGCAGTTCTTC.

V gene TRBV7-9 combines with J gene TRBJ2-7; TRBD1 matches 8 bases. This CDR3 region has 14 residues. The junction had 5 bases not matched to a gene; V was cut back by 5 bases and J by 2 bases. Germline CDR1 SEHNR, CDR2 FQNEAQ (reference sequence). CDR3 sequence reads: CASSPQGAAYEQYF. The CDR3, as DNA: TGTGCCAGCAGCCCCCAGGGGGCGGCCTACGAGCAGTACTTC.

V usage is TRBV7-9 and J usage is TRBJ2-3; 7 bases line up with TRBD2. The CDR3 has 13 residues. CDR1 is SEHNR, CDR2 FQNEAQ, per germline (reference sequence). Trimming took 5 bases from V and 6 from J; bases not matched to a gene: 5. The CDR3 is CASSPGAGDTQYF. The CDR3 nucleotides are TGTGCCAGCAGCCCCGGAGCGGGGGATACGCAGTATTTT.

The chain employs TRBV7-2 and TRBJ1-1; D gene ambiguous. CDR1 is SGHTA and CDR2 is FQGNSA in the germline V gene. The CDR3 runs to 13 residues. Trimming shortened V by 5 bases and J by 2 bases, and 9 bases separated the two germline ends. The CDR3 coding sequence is TGTGCCAGCAGCCCAGGATTCAACACTGAAGCTTTCTTT. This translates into CASSPGFNTEAFF.

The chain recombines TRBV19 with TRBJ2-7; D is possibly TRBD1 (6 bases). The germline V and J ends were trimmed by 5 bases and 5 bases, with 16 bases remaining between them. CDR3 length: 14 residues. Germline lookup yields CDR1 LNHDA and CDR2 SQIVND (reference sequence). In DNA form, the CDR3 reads TGTGCCAGTAGTCTCCAGGGGATTAGCGACGAGCAGTACTTC. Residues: CASSLQGISDEQYF.

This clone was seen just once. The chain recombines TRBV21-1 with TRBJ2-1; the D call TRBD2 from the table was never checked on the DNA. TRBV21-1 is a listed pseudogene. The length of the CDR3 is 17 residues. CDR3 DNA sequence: TGTGCCAGCAGCAAATCAACTAGCGGGGGGGACTACAATGAGCAGTTCTTC. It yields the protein CASSKSTSGGDYNEQFF.

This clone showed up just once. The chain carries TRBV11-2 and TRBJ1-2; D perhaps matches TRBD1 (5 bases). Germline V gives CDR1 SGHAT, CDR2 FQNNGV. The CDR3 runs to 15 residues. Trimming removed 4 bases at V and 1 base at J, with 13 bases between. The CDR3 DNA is TGTGCCAGCAGCTCACCCAGGGCGAATAACTATGGCTACACCTTC. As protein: CASSSPRANNYGYTF.

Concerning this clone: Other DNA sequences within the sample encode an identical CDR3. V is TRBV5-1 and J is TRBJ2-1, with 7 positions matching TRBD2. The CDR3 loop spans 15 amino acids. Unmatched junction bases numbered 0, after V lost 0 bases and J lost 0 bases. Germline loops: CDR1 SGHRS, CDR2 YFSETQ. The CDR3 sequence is CASSLGGGSYNEQFF. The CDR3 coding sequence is TGCGCCAGCAGCTTGGGCGGGGGCTCCTACAATGAGCAGTTCTTC.